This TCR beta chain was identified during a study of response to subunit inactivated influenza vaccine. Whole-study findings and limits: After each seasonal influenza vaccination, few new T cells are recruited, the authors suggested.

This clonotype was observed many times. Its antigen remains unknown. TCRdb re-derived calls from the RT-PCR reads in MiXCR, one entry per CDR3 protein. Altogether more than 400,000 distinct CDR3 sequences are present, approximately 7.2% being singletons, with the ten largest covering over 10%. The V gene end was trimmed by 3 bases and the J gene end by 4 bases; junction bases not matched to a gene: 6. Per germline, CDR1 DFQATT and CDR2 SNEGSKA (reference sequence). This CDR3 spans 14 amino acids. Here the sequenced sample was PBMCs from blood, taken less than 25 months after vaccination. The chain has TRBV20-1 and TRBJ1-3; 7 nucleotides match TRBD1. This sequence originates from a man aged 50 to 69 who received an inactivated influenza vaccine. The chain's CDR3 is CSASGQVAGNTIYF. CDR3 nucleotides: TGCAGTGCTAGTGGACAGGTCGCGGGAAACACCATATATTTT.